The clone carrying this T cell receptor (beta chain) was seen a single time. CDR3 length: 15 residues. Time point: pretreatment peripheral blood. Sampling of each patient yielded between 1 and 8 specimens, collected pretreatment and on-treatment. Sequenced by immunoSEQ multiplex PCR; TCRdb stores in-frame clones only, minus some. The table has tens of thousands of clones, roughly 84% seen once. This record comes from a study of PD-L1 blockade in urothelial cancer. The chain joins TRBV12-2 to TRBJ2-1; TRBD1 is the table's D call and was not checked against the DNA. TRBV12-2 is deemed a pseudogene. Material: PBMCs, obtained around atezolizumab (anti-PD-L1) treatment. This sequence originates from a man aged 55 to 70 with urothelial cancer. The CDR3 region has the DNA TGTGCAAGTCCCTTTGGTGGGACAGATCACAATGAGCAGTTCTTC. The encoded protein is CASPFGGTDHNEQFF.